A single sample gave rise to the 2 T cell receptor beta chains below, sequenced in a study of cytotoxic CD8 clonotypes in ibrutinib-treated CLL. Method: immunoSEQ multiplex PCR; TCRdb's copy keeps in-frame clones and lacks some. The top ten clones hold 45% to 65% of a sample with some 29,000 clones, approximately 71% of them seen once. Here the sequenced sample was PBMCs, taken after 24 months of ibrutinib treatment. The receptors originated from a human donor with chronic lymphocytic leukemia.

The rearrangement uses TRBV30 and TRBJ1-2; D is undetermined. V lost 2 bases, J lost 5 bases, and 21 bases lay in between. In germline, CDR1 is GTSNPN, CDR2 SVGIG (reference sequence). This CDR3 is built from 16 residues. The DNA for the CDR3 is TGTGCCTGGAGTCCAACACACTATGGGAGCGGGTATGGCTACACCTTC. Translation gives CAWSPTHYGSGYGYTF.

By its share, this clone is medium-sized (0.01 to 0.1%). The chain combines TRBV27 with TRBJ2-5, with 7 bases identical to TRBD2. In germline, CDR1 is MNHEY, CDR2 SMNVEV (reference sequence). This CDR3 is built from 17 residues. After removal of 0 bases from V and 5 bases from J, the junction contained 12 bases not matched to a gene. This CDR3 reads CASSLSPLDWRGETQYF. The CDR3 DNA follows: TGTGCCAGCAGTTTATCGCCTTTGGATTGGCGGGGGGAGACCCAGTACTTC.